This T cell receptor beta chain was recorded in a study of T cell repertoires in cytomegalovirus infection. Study results and limitations: Clonotype analysis showed dominance of the ex vivo response by HLA-C-restricted CMV-specific TCR beta clonotypes. Accumulated public TCR beta family frequency recognized individuals carrying CMV together with the relevant HLA.

V was pared by 4 bases and J by 1 base, with 3 bases of the junction left unmatched. Germline-derived CDR1 and CDR2 are MNHNS and SASEGT. The CDR3 consists of 14 residues. This clonotype was found many times. The antigen is unknown. One entry per CDR3 protein results from TCRdb running MiXCR on the reads. Among 100,000 or so distinct CDR3 sequences listed, 15% to 20% were seen once. This clonotype was sampled from a human donor in good health (CMV status not recorded). Some clones in this sample may be carry-over from other donors' samples. The chain links TRBV6-1 to TRBJ1-1, with 7 nucleotides matching TRBD1. The material sequenced was PBMCs. In DNA, the CDR3 is TGTGCCAGCAGTGTGAGGACAGGGAACACTGAAGCTTTCTTT. This codes for CASSVRTGNTEAFF.